This T cell receptor beta chain was recovered during a study of patients with pleural tuberculosis. TCRdb recomputed calls from the reads with MiXCR, one row per CDR3 protein. The repertoire holds tens of thousands of distinct CDR3 sequences, with 5.5% to 8% as singletons. V lost 1 base to trimming and J lost 3 bases, with 6 bases between them. CDR1 is SGHAT and CDR2 is FQNNGV in the germline V gene. The CDR3 covers 13 residues. This clonotype has ten or more counts. This receptor was obtained from a human donor with pleural tuberculosis. The chain recombines TRBV11-2 with TRBJ1-2; D is undetermined. The CDR3 here is CASSLGQDYGYTF. CDR3 bases: TGTGCCAGCAGCTTAGGACAAGACTATGGCTACACCTTC.